This T cell receptor beta chain came from a study of blood T cell repertoires in COVID-19. TCRdb's copy holds only in-frame clones and misses some; the assay was immunoSEQ multiplex PCR. The repertoire consists of a few hundred thousand clones, with approximately 85% occurring once and the leading ten covering 2.2%. This CDR3 has 14 residues. V lost 9 bases and J lost 6, with 21 bases in between. Per the germline V gene, CDR1 is LNHDA and CDR2 is SQIVND (reference sequence). The specimen sequenced was PBMCs or T cells enriched from blood (not recorded which). The V gene is TRBV19, the J gene TRBJ2-7; tentative D call: TRBD1 (5 bases). This receptor was obtained from a man aged 25-45 years who had recovered from COVID-19. CDR3 loop: CASNRQFSSREQYF. DNA for the CDR3: TGTGCCAGCAACCGACAGTTCTCCAGTCGCGAGCAGTACTTC.